Listed below are T cell receptor beta chains from one sample, sequenced in a study of Graves' ophthalmopathy and Graves' hyperthyroidism. TCRdb itself ran the multiplex PCR reads through MiXCR, one entry per CDR3 protein. Among some 1.1 million distinct CDR3 sequences listed, roughly 35% were seen once. Sample: peripheral blood or thyroid tissue (not recorded which). The receptors were sampled from an adult man with Graves' hyperthyroidism. The CDR3 runs from the conserved cysteine through the conserved F or W. The D gene is left open where the match is weak. Clone size, where shown, is once, few, many, or a class for clones that have expanded.

TRBV2	NA	TRBJ2-7	TRBD1	TGTGCCAGCAGTAGGGGGGACAGGGCTTTCGGTGAGCAGTACTTC	CASSRGDRAFGEQYF
TRBV28	few	TRBJ1-5	NA	TGTGCCAGCAGAAATCCTGGAGAGGGTCAGCCCCAGCATTTT	CASRNPGEGQPQHF
TRBV27	NA	TRBJ2-5	NA	TGTGCCAGCAGTTTGACCTTCCTAGGTGTCGAGACCCAGTACTTC	CASSLTFLGVETQYF
TRBV28	NA	TRBJ2-7	NA	TGTGCCAGCAGACCCCGACTAGTCACGCTCGAGCAGTACTTC	CASRPRLVTLEQYF
TRBV19	NA	TRBJ1-5	NA	TGTGCCAGTACCAAGACAGGTCGGGCCTCTCAGCCCCAGCATTTT	CASTKTGRASQPQHF
TRBV11-2	many	TRBJ1-6	TRBD1	TGTGCCAGCAGACGACAGGGGGATAATTCACCCCTCCACTTT	CASRRQGDNSPLHF
TRBV7-8	NA	TRBJ1-2	TRBD1	TGTGCCAGCAGCTACCGGGACAGGGAGACCTATGGCTACACCTTC	CASSYRDRETYGYTF
TRBV12-3/TRBV12-4	NA	TRBJ2-7	NA	TGTGCCAGCAGTTCGTTTGGGACGGATGCCTCCTACGAGCAGTACTTC	CASSSFGTDASYEQYF
TRBV4-1	many	TRBJ2-7	TRBD1	TGCGCCAGCAGCCAAGGTCGGACAGGAAACTCCTACGAGCAGTACTTC	CASSQGRTGNSYEQYF
TRBV7-2	NA	TRBJ1-3	NA	TGCGCCAGCAGCTTGGAGCCCCACTCTGGAAACACCATATATTTT	CASSLEPHSGNTIYF
TRBV25-1	NA	TRBJ1-6	TRBD1	TGTGCTAGCACAGGGGGCCGGGATAATTCACCCCTCCACTTT	CASTGGRDNSPLHF
TRBV10-3	few	TRBJ2-7	NA	TGTGCCAGCAGTTACGAGGACCCGACCGGGGGTCACTCTTACGAGCAGTACTTC	CASSYEDPTGGHSYEQYF
TRBV10-3	many	TRBJ1-1	NA	TGTGCCATCAGTGGAGACAAAAACACTGAAGCTTTCTTT	CAISGDKNTEAFF
TRBV2	many	TRBJ2-7	TRBD1	TGTGCCAGCAGGCCACCGGGACAGAGAGACTACGAGCAGTACTTC	CASRPPGQRDYEQYF
TRBV4-1	few	TRBJ2-7	NA	TGCGCCAGCAGCCAAGAAGCAGGGGTCTACGAGCAGTACTTC	CASSQEAGVYEQYF
TRBV7-9	many	TRBJ2-7	NA	TGTGCCAGCAGCTCTATGTCCGGACAGTCGTACTACGAGCAGTACTTC	CASSSMSGQSYYEQYF
TRBV7-9	few	TRBJ2-5	NA	TGTGCCAGCAGCTCCCCAAGGGGGGTACGGGAGACCCAGTACTTC	CASSSPRGVRETQYF
TRBV20-1	many	TRBJ2-5	TRBD2	TGCAGTGCTAGTAGGCGGGGGGGCCTTCGGGAGACCCAGTACTTC	CSASRRGGLRETQYF
TRBV7-4	few	TRBJ2-5	TRBD1	TGTGCCAGCAGATTGACAGGGAGCCAAGAGACCCAGTACTTT	CASRLTGSQETQYF
TRBV6-2/TRBV6-3	NA	TRBJ2-5	NA	TGTGCCAGCAGCCACGGCCCTAGTAGGGAGACCCAGTACTTC	CASSHGPSRETQYF